What follows are 7 T cell receptor beta chains derived from one specimen sequenced in a study of blood T cell repertoires in COVID-19. Measured with immunoSEQ multiplex PCR; TCRdb has only the in-frame clones, and not every one. The data hold approximately 35,000 clones, with 90% observed a single time. The sample was peripheral blood. These receptors were obtained from a human donor in a cohort sampled during active COVID-19.

This chain connects TRBV28 to TRBJ2-4, with 7 positions matching TRBD1. The CDR3 runs 13 residues. The V gene's germline CDR1 is MDHEN and CDR2 SYDVKM. V shed 6 bases and J 7 bases; nucleotides not matched to a gene: 6. The CDR3 spells CASRSQGTNIQYF. Here the CDR3 DNA reads TGTGCCAGCAGGTCACAGGGGACGAACATTCAGTACTTC.

This chain connects TRBV4-3 to TRBJ2-1; 9 nucleotides line up with TRBD2. With V trimmed by 0 bases and J by 13 bases, 13 bases remained unmatched. The germline CDR1 and CDR2 sequences are LGHNA and YSLEER. The CDR3 totals 16 residues. The CDR3 loop is CASSQDVVAGESEQFF. The CDR3 region has the DNA TGCGCCAGCAGCCAAGATGTGGTAGCGGGAGAATCGGAACAGTTCTTC.

This rearrangement joins TRBV2 to TRBJ1-1, with TRBD1 matching over 9 bases. CDR3 length: 14 amino acids. The germline gives CDR1 SNHLY, CDR2 FYNNEI. J was trimmed by 6 bases and V by 5 bases; bases with no gene match: 7. This CDR3 reads CASSRGTGRAEAFF. In nucleotides, the CDR3 is TGTGCCAGCAGTAGGGGGACAGGGCGGGCTGAAGCTTTCTTT.

The CDR3 DNA sequence: TGTGCCAGCAGCACGGGACTAGCGGGACAAGAGACCCAGTACTTC. The encoded protein is CASSTGLAGQETQYF. This rearrangement joins TRBV11-3 to TRBJ2-5; TRBD2 agrees at 13 bases. Germline V gene lookup returns CDR1 SGHNT and CDR2 YENEEA. The V and J ends lost 5 bases and 2 bases, in that order; junction bases with no gene match: 2. The CDR3 length is 15 residues. Drawing the rest from reference TRBV11-3 and TRBJ2-5, the complete variable domain is EAGVVQSPRYKIIEKKQPVAFWCNPISGHNTLYWYLQNLGQGPELLIRYENEEAVDDSQLPKDRFSAERLKGVDSTLKIQPAELGDSAVYLCASSTGLAGQETQYFGPGTRLLVL.

This clone has just a few counts. This chain joins TRBV10-2 and TRBJ1-6; a possible D gene is TRBD1 (6 bases). V lost 9 bases and J 3 bases, leaving 18 bases between the germline ends. This CDR3 comprises 16 residues. Per the germline V gene, CDR1 is WSHSY and CDR2 is SAAADI. CDR3 in DNA: TGCGCCAGTACGACAGGAGGTCAGCTCTATAATTCACCCCTCCACTTT. As protein: CASTTGGQLYNSPLHF.

This rearrangement joins TRBV20-1 to TRBJ2-1; perhaps TRBD2 as D (5 bases). CDR1 and CDR2 from the germline V gene are DFQATT and SNEGSKA (reference sequence). The V and J ends lost 3 bases and 6 bases respectively, with 9 bases between them. The CDR3 is made up of 12 amino acids. CDR3: CSASSAINEQFF. CDR3 bases: TGCAGTGCTAGTAGCGCAATCAATGAGCAGTTCTTC.

V gene TRBV10-3 combines with J gene TRBJ2-3; 14 bases match TRBD2. CDR1 and CDR2 from the germline V gene are ENHRY and SYGVKD. The CDR3 contains 18 residues. Unmatched junction bases numbered 9, after V lost 6 bases and J lost 1 base. CDR3 in DNA: TGTGCCATCAGGCCGGGACTAGCGGGAGATGTGGGCACAGATACGCAGTATTTT. This sequence encodes CAIRPGLAGDVGTDTQYF.